A single sample gave rise to the 19 T cell receptor beta chains below, sequenced in a study of blood T cell repertoires in COVID-19 (TCRdb year 2020). The library was prepared using the immunoSEQ multiplex PCR assay. The clones in this table, taken by TCRdb from immuneACCESS, are in-frame only. Not every clone is retained; where verified, under half of the shortfall comes from an unresolved V gene, and the cause of the rest is unknown. The sample table lists some 120,000 clones, about nine tenths of them with a count of one. Jointly, the top ten make up less than 2% of the sample. Sequencing was performed on peripheral blood. The source of these receptors is a human donor with active COVID-19. The donor label of this sample is uncertain.

The chain combines TRBV10-3 with TRBJ1-2; 9 bases agree with TRBD1. Germline CDR1 and CDR2: ENHRY and SYGVKD. The V segment lost 0 bases and the J segment 2 bases; nucleotides outside the gene matches: 1. The CDR3 has 15 residues. The CDR3, as DNA: TGTGCCATCAGTGAGTCGGGACAGGGCAACTATGGCTACACCTTC. Amino acid sequence: CAISESGQGNYGYTF.

This chain links TRBV7-8 with TRBJ1-5; D not resolved. The CDR3 loop spans 16 amino acids. Trimming took off 1 base at V and 2 bases at J, with 12 bases between the two ends. CDR1 is SGHVS, CDR2 FQNEAQ, per germline. Here the CDR3 reads CASSLDDAAGNQPQHF. The CDR3 region has the DNA TGTGCCAGCAGCTTAGACGACGCGGCGGGCAATCAGCCCCAGCATTTT.

This chain joins TRBV5-1 and TRBJ1-2; 7 positions agree with TRBD1. CDR1 SGHRS and CDR2 YFSETQ come from the germline V gene. V was clipped by 1 base and J by 11 bases; unmatched bases: 17. The length of the CDR3 is 16 residues. CDR3 DNA: TGCGCCAGCAGCTTGTTACTTTCCGGGACAGTGACGGGGTACACCTTC. As protein: CASSLLLSGTVTGYTF.

The CDR3 nucleotides are TGTGCCAGCAGCTTAGCGTTGGCTAGGGGTTACACAGATACGCAGTATTTT. Translated, it gives CASSLALARGYTDTQYF. The rearrangement joins TRBV7-9 to TRBJ2-3; TRBD1 might be the D (5 bases). CDR1 and CDR2 from the germline V gene are SEHNR and FQNEAQ (reference sequence). This CDR3 comprises 17 residues. V was trimmed by 0 bases and J by 2 bases, leaving 15 bases between them.

J is TRBJ1-1 and V is TRBV24-1; 8 nucleotides line up with TRBD1. The germline CDR1 and CDR2 sequences are KGHDR and SFDVKD. With 9 bases clipped from V and 3 bases from J, the junction kept 5 bases outside the gene matches. The CDR3 loop spans 13 amino acids. CDR3 residues: CATVLQGDTEAFF. CDR3 sequence (DNA): TGTGCCACCGTACTACAGGGGGACACTGAAGCTTTCTTT.

The chain employs TRBV27 and TRBJ1-1, with TRBD1 as a possible D gene (6 bases). In germline, CDR1 is MNHEY, CDR2 SMNVEV (reference sequence). CDR3 size: 12 residues. The V and J ends lost 7 bases and 8 bases respectively, with 14 bases between them. The CDR3 DNA follows: TGTGCCAGCACATCTGGGGGCGCGGAAGCTTTCTTT. It is translated as CASTSGGAEAFF.

The gene calls are TRBV19 and TRBJ1-5; no definite D call. With 6 bases removed from V and 6 bases from J, the gap between germline ends came to 12 bases. The CDR3 length is 13 residues. CDR1 and CDR2 from the germline V gene are LNHDA and SQIVND (reference sequence). The CDR3 DNA is TGTGCCAGTAGAGACGGGGAGGTTCAGCCCCAGCATTTT. It yields the protein CASRDGEVQPQHF.

The chain recombines TRBV21-1 with TRBJ1-3. TRBV21-1 is classified as a pseudogene. The CDR3 runs 15 residues. CDR3 residues: CASSRTVPTGNTIYF. CDR3 sequence (DNA): TGTGCCAGCTCAAGGACTGTTCCCACTGGAAACACCATATATTTT.

J is TRBJ2-7 and V is TRBV5-5; 8 nucleotides align to TRBD1. Germline values: CDR1 SGHKS, CDR2 YYEKEE (reference sequence). This CDR3 region has 14 residues. V dropped 5 bases and J dropped 1; count of bases not matched to a gene: 5. The CDR3 sequence is CASSPGQESYEQYF. Written as DNA, the CDR3 is TGTGCCAGCAGTCCGGGACAGGAGTCCTACGAGCAGTACTTC.

The CDR3 DNA reads TGTGCCAGCAGCTTATTTGATAGCTCCTACAATGAGCAGTTCTTC. Encoded protein: CASSLFDSSYNEQFF. The V call is TRBV7-2, the J call TRBJ2-1; D gene ambiguous. The V gene lost 2 bases and the J gene lost 0 bases, with 8 bases spanning the gap. The germline V gene has CDR1 SGHTA and CDR2 FQGNSA. This CDR3 is 15 amino acids long.

The rearrangement links TRBV6-5 to TRBJ1-2; maybe TRBD1 (6 bases). CDR1 MNHEY and CDR2 SVGAGI come from the germline V gene. CDR3 size: 14 residues. V lost 2 bases and J lost 6, with 13 bases in between. CDR3 protein: CASSYDPGGDGYTF. The CDR3, as DNA: TGTGCCAGCAGTTACGACCCGGGGGGCGATGGCTACACCTTC.

The CDR3 reads CASRLQQGANEKLFF. CDR3 nucleotide sequence: TGTGCCAGCAGACTACAACAGGGGGCTAATGAAAAACTGTTTTTT. The chain uses TRBV6-6 and TRBJ1-4; TRBD1 matches at 8 bases. The CDR3 is 15 residues long. The V gene's germline CDR1 is MNHNY and CDR2 SVGAGI (reference sequence). The V and J ends lost 6 bases and 3 bases, in that order; junction bases with no gene match: 6.

This chain links TRBV20-1 with TRBJ2-3; D unresolved. The CDR3 totals 13 residues. Per germline, CDR1 DFQATT and CDR2 SNEGSKA (reference sequence). Trimming cost V 6 bases and J 0 bases, with 10 bases left between them. CDR3 sequence reads: CSASFTSTDTQYF. CDR3 DNA: TGCAGTGCCAGTTTTACTAGCACAGATACGCAGTATTTT.

The rearrangement joins TRBV23-1 to TRBJ2-7; unclear D gene. TRBV23-1 is an ORF, and what it does is uncertain. The V end was cut by 0 bases, the J end by 0 bases, with 6 bases between. This CDR3 spans 14 amino acids. This chain's CDR3 is CASSQSKNSYEQYF. CDR3 in DNA: TGCGCCAGCAGTCAATCTAAAAACTCCTACGAGCAGTACTTC.

The rearrangement joins TRBV7-2 to TRBJ1-3, with D hard to call. The CDR3 totals 17 residues. The germline gives CDR1 SGHTA, CDR2 FQGNSA. With 6 bases removed from V and 0 bases from J, the gap between germline ends came to 18 bases. For the CDR3, the DNA is TGTGCCAGCAGTCGAGGGCCCCAGTTCTTCTCTGGAAACACCATATATTTT. This encodes CASSRGPQFFSGNTIYF.

This clone was seen once. The V and J genes are TRBV12-3 or TRBV12-4 and TRBJ2-7, with 8 positions matching TRBD1. The J segment lost 3 bases and the V segment lost 7 bases, leaving 5 bases of the junction unmatched. The CDR3 runs to 13 residues. CDR3 coding DNA: TGTGCCAGCAATCGACAGGGGCTCTACGAGCAGTACTTC. This translates into CASNRQGLYEQYF.

The CDR3 protein is CATSHRGPNTDTQYF. CDR3 in DNA: TGTGCCACCAGCCACAGGGGGCCAAACACAGATACGCAGTATTTT. The chain recombines TRBV24-1 with TRBJ2-3, with 9 positions matching TRBD1. Germline V gene lookup returns CDR1 KGHDR and CDR2 SFDVKD. The CDR3 contains 15 residues. Losses at the gene ends were 7 bases for V and 2 bases for J; bases not matched to a gene: 6.

CDR3 in DNA: TGCAGCGTTGAGCAGGGGGAGACCCAGTACTTC. Residues: CSVEQGETQYF. The V and J genes are TRBV29-1 and TRBJ2-5; possible D gene TRBD1, 6 bases. Germline CDR1 is SQVTM and CDR2 is ANQGSEA. The V end lost 3 bases, the J end lost 5 bases, and 7 bases lay between the germline ends. There are 11 residues in the CDR3.

This clone has a single count. The chain carries TRBV14 and TRBJ2-1, with D perhaps matching TRBD2 (6 bases). V gave up 1 base and J gave up 2 bases, with 12 bases separating them. CDR1 is SGHDN and CDR2 is FVKESK in the germline V gene. This CDR3 spans 16 amino acids. CDR3: CASSQVGGVPYNEQFF. The CDR3 DNA follows: TGTGCCAGCAGCCAAGTTGGCGGGGTACCCTACAATGAGCAGTTCTTC.